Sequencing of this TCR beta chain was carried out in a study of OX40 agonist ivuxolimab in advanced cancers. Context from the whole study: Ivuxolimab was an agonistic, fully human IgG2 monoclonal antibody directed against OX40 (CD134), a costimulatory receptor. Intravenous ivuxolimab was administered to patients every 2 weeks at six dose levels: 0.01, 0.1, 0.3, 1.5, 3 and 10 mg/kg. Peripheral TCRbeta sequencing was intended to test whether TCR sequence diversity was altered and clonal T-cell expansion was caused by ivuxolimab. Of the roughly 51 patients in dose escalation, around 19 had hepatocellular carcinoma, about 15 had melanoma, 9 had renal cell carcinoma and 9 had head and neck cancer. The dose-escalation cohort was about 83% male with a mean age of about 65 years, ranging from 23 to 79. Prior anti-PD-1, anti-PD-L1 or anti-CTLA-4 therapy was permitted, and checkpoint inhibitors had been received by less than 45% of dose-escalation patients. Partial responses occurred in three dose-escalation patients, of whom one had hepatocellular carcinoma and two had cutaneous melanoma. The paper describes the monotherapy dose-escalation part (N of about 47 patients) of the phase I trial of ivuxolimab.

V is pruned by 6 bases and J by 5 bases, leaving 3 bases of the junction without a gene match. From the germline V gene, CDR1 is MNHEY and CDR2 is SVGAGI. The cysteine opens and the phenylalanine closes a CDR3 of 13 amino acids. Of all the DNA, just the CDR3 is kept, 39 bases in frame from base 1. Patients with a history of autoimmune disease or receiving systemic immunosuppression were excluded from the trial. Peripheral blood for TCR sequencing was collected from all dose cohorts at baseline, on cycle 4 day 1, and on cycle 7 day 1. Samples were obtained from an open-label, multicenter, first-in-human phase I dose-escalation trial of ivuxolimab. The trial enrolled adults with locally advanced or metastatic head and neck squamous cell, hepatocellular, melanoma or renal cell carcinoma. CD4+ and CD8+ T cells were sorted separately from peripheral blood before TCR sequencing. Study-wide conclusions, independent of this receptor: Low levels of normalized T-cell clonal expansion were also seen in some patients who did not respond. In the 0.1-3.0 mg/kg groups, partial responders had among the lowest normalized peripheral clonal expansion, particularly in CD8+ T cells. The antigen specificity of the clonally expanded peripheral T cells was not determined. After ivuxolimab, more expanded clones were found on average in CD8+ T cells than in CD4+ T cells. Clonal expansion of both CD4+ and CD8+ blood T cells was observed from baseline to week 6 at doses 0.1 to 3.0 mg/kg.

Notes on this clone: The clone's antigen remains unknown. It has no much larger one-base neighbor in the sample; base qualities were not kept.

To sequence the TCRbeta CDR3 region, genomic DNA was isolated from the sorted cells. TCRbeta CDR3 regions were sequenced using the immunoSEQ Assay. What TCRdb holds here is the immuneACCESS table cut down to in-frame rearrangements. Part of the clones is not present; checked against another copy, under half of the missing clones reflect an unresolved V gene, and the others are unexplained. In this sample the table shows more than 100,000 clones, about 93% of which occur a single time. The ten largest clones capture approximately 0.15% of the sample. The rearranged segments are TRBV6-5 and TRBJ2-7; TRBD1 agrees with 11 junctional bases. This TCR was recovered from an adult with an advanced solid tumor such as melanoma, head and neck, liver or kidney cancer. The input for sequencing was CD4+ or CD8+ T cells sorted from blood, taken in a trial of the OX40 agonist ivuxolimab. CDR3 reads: CASRRTGGDEQYF. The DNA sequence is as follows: TGTGCCAGCAGAAGGACAGGGGGCGACGAGCAGTACTTC.